Following are 26 T cell receptor beta chains from one sample sequenced in a study of response to subunit inactivated influenza vaccine. MiXCR was run by TCRdb on the RT-PCR reads, yielding one entry per CDR3 protein. Of around 600,000 distinct CDR3 sequences in the sample, 10% to 12% were seen once. These data also formed part of another study, on T cells expressing NK-cell markers. That work contributes: What made the TCR beta cDNA was 5'RACE template switching with UMIs.

Specimen: PBMCs from blood, collected on the day of vaccination. The receptors were gathered from a man in his forties or fifties who received an inactivated influenza vaccine.

This clonotype was counted a few times. This chain joins TRBV7-2 and TRBJ1-4; D remains unclear. The CDR3 has 13 amino acids. The V gene lost 5 bases and the J gene lost 7 bases, with 11 bases spanning the gap. Germline V gives CDR1 SGHTA, CDR2 FQGNSA. For the CDR3, the DNA is TGTGCCAGCAGCAAAGTAGTTGCTGAAAAACTGTTTTTT. It specifies CASSKVVAEKLFF. Full variable domain (remainder filled in from reference TRBV7-2 and TRBJ1-4): GAGVSQSPSNKVTEKGKDVELRCDPISGHTALYWYRQSLGQGLEFLIYFQGNSAPDKSGLPSDRFSAERTGGSVSTLTIQRTQQEDSAVYLCASSKVVAEKLFFGSGTQLSVL.

This clonotype was observed many times. The chain is built from TRBV7-9 and TRBJ2-4, with TRBD2 identical over 7 bases. From germline, CDR1 is SEHNR and CDR2 FQNEAQ (reference sequence). Trimming at V came to 5 bases and at J to 6 bases, leaving 7 bases not matched to a gene. The CDR3 is made up of 14 amino acids. The CDR3 is CASSRGEGTNIQYF. CDR3 DNA sequence: TGTGCCAGCAGCCGTGGGGAGGGGACAAACATTCAGTACTTC.

This clonotype was counted at least ten times. The chain carries TRBV25-1 and TRBJ2-7; D is undetermined. Germline V gene sequence: CDR1 MGHDK, CDR2 SYGVNS. CDR3 length: 14 amino acids. V lost 0 bases to trimming and J lost 1 base, with 7 bases between them. CDR3 in DNA: TGTGCCAGCAGTGAATATGCCTGGTCCTACGAGCAGTACTTC. Its protein is CASSEYAWSYEQYF.

This clonotype occurred a few times. This sequence joins TRBV10-3 and TRBJ1-1; possible D gene TRBD1, 6 bases. The CDR3 is 14 residues long. Germline loops: CDR1 ENHRY, CDR2 SYGVKD. The V and J ends lost 6 bases and 1 base respectively, with 12 bases between them. The CDR3 spells CAISPGHQNTEAFF. CDR3 nucleotides: TGTGCCATCAGCCCGGGACATCAGAACACTGAAGCTTTCTTT.

This sequence joins TRBV27 and TRBJ1-5; D is possibly TRBD1 (6 bases). CDR3 size: 13 residues. Per the germline V gene, CDR1 is MNHEY and CDR2 is SMNVEV (reference sequence). V was pared by 3 bases and J by 7 bases, with 10 bases between. The CDR3 here is CASSFGGQQPQHF. The CDR3 DNA reads TGTGCCAGCAGTTTTGGGGGCCAGCAGCCCCAGCATTTT.

This chain uses TRBV28 with TRBJ1-2; D not resolved. The CDR3 consists of 16 residues. Trimming cost V 4 bases and J 0 bases, with 15 bases left between them. CDR1 is MDHEN and CDR2 is SYDVKM in the germline V gene. The CDR3: CASSSPSGGANYGYTF. CDR3 nucleotide sequence: TGTGCCAGCAGTTCACCTTCGGGCGGGGCTAACTATGGCTACACCTTC.

The chain couples TRBV30 to TRBJ2-2, with 7 positions matching TRBD1. The CDR3 is 14 residues long. V shed 0 bases, J shed 8 bases, and the junction held 6 bases outside the gene matches. In germline, CDR1 is GTSNPN, CDR2 SVGIG (reference sequence). The CDR3 DNA is TGTGCCTGGAGTGTACTCGCCAGGGGGGGGGAGCTGTTTTTT. Amino acid sequence: CAWSVLARGGELFF. The variable domain in full, completed from reference TRBV30 and TRBJ2-2, reads SQTIHQWPATLVQPVGSPLSLECTVEGTSNPNLYWYRQAAGRGLQLLFYSVGIGQISSEVPQNLSASRPQDRQFILSSKKLLLSDSGFYLCAWSVLARGGELFFGEGSRLTVL.

The CDR3: CASSFMGGKETQYF. The CDR3 bases are TGTGCCAGCAGCTTTATGGGGGGGAAAGAGACCCAGTACTTC. The genes are TRBV7-9 and TRBJ2-5, with 7 positions matching TRBD2. CDR3 length: 14 residues. Germline CDR1 reads SEHNR; CDR2 reads FQNEAQ (reference sequence). With V trimmed by 3 bases and J by 3 bases, 4 bases remained unmatched.

The sample holds a few counts of this clonotype. This chain connects TRBV5-1 to TRBJ1-3; 7 nucleotides align to TRBD1. Trimming took 0 bases from V and 4 from J; bases not matched to a gene: 7. CDR1 is SGHRS and CDR2 is YFSETQ in the germline V gene. This CDR3 comprises 16 residues. The CDR3 sequence is CASSLASRTGGNTIYF. CDR3 coding DNA: TGCGCCAGCAGCTTGGCATCGCGGACAGGCGGAAACACCATATATTTT.

This chain uses TRBV6-2 or TRBV6-3 with TRBJ1-2; D unclear. The length of the CDR3 is 14 residues. Trimming stripped 6 bases from V and 8 bases from J, with 19 bases between. Germline-derived CDR1 and CDR2 are MNHEY and SVGEGT. The CDR3, as DNA: TGTGCCAGCAGCCTCGGGTCAGCCCTCGGGGGCTACACCTTC. Encoded protein: CASSLGSALGGYTF.

CDR3: CASSKVDTGTAPYEQYF. CDR3 DNA: TGTGCCAGCAGCAAAGTCGATACCGGGACAGCTCCCTACGAGCAGTACTTC. This chain uses TRBV21-1 with TRBJ2-7; the table's D call, TRBD1, was not checked against the DNA. TRBV21-1 is termed a pseudogene. The CDR3 is 17 amino acids.

This clonotype occurred a few times. V and J are TRBV10-3 and TRBJ2-1; 7 nucleotides agree with TRBD2. This CDR3 spans 17 amino acids. V lost 10 bases to trimming and J lost 0 bases; unmatched junction nucleotides: 15. The germline V gene encodes CDR1 ENHRY and CDR2 SYGVKD. The CDR3 region has the DNA TGTGCCACTCTGGTGCCGGGAGGACCCCTCTCCTACAATGAGCAGTTCTTC. It translates to CATLVPGGPLSYNEQFF.

This clonotype has a handful of counts. The chain links TRBV27 to TRBJ2-2, with 10 bases matching TRBD2. The CDR3 runs 16 residues. The ends lost 3 bases at V and 4 bases at J; junction bases unmatched: 5. Germline V lookup: CDR1 MNHEY, CDR2 SMNVEV (reference sequence). Here the CDR3 DNA reads TGTGCCAGCAGTTTTATAGCGGGGGGTGGCACCGGGGAGCTGTTTTTT. Translation: CASSFIAGGGTGELFF.

This clonotype appeared a single time. This could be a read error, since a much larger clone is one nucleotide away. The rearrangement joins TRBV5-1 to TRBJ2-5; the match to TRBD2 covers 9 bases. In germline, CDR1 is SGHRS, CDR2 YFSETQ. This CDR3 spans 15 amino acids. This chain's CDR3 is CASSLGLAVQDTQYF. CDR3 in DNA: TGCGCCAGCAGCTTGGGACTAGCGGTACAAGACACCCAGTACTTC. Full variable domain (remainder filled in from reference TRBV5-1 and TRBJ2-5): KAGVTQTPRYLIKTRGQQVTLSCSPISGHRSVSWYQQTPGQGLQFLFEYFSETQRNKGNFPGRFSGRQFSNSRSEMNVSTLELGDSALYLCASSLGLAVQDTQYFGPGTRLLVL.

A few counts support this clonotype. The chain has TRBV20-1 and TRBJ2-7; TRBD1 matches at 10 bases. This CDR3 spans 13 amino acids. The germline gives CDR1 DFQATT, CDR2 SNEGSKA (reference sequence). Losses at the gene ends were 7 bases for V and 3 bases for J; bases not matched to a gene: 6. The CDR3 spells CSVLGQGDYEQYF. The CDR3 DNA reads as TGCAGTGTCCTAGGACAGGGGGACTACGAGCAGTACTTC.

The rearrangement links TRBV4-1 to TRBJ1-2; 9 bases agree with TRBD1. The CDR3 contains 18 residues. Germline CDR1 MGHRA, CDR2 YSYEKL. The trim removed 0 bases at V and 2 bases at J, leaving 10 bases unmatched. As DNA, the CDR3 is TGCGCCAGCAGCCAAGAGGACAGGGGCCCCCTTTCCAACTATGGCTACACCTTC. Translating gives CASSQEDRGPLSNYGYTF.

This clonotype was seen only once. This sequence joins TRBV10-3 and TRBJ2-5; a weak D match, TRBD1 (5 bases). The CDR3 covers 14 residues. The V end was cut by 1 base, the J end by 5 bases, with 11 bases between. Germline V gene lookup returns CDR1 ENHRY and CDR2 SYGVKD. The CDR3 is CAISELRQLETQYF. The CDR3 nucleotides read TGTGCCATCAGTGAGTTGCGACAGCTGGAGACCCAGTACTTC.

This clonotype has a handful of counts. The chain has TRBV7-2 and TRBJ1-1; TRBD1 is a possible D gene (5 bases). CDR3 size: 13 residues. Trimming pared 5 bases from V and 4 bases from J, leaving 11 bases between. CDR1 is SGHTA and CDR2 is FQGNSA in the germline V gene. The CDR3 sequence: CASSGGRGTEAFF. For the CDR3, the DNA is TGTGCCAGCAGCGGGGGTAGGGGCACTGAAGCTTTCTTT.

DNA for the CDR3: TGTGCCAGCAGTTACTCTCTAGCGGGGGGCCGCACAGATACGCAGTATTTT. Translated: CASSYSLAGGRTDTQYF. The J gene is TRBJ2-3, the V gene TRBV6-5, with 11 bases that match TRBD2. This CDR3 comprises 17 residues. J was trimmed by 1 base and V by 0 bases; bases with no gene match: 3. Per germline, CDR1 MNHEY and CDR2 SVGAGI.

This clonotype was counted only a few times. V usage is TRBV11-2 and J usage is TRBJ1-6; D perhaps matches TRBD1 (5 bases). The CDR3 runs 17 residues. Germline CDR1 is SGHAT and CDR2 is FQNNGV. V gave up 2 bases and J gave up 12 bases, with 23 bases separating them. CDR3 sequence reads: CASSLIPFTGGVLPLHF. The DNA of the CDR3 is TGTGCCAGCAGCTTAATACCTTTCACAGGAGGGGTTTTACCCCTCCACTTT.

This clonotype was detected a few times. CDR3 residues: CASSLSGVANTGELFF. CDR3 DNA: TGTGCCAGCAGCCTATCAGGGGTGGCGAACACCGGGGAGCTGTTTTTT. This rearrangement joins TRBV28 to TRBJ2-2, with D perhaps matching TRBD1 (6 bases). Germline V gene lookup returns CDR1 MDHEN and CDR2 SYDVKM. The CDR3 is 16 amino acids. Between the trimmed V and J ends, which lost 6 bases and 0 bases, there was a span of 14 bases.

The V and J genes are TRBV6-1 and TRBJ2-5, with a tentative D call TRBD1 (6 bases). Germline V gives CDR1 MNHNS, CDR2 SASEGT. The CDR3 spans 14 residues. The V end lost 6 bases, the J end lost 2 bases, and 13 bases lay between the germline ends. The CDR3 loop reads CASRRETGQETQYF. The CDR3 region has the DNA TGTGCCAGCAGAAGGGAGACAGGACAAGAGACCCAGTACTTC.

This clonotype has a count of ten or more. This chain joins TRBV7-9 and TRBJ2-3, with TRBD1 identical over 8 bases. Germline V gene data show CDR1 as SEHNR and CDR2 as FQNEAQ (reference sequence). This CDR3 is built from 14 residues. V shed 7 bases, J shed 2 bases, and the junction held 5 bases outside the gene matches. This chain's CDR3 is CASNSDRDTDTQYF. The DNA of the CDR3 is TGTGCCAGCAACTCGGACAGGGACACAGATACGCAGTATTTT.

This clonotype was seen a handful of times. The CDR3 reads CASTEGQGNSPLHF. The CDR3 DNA reads as TGTGCCAGCACTGAGGGGCAGGGTAATTCACCCCTCCACTTT. This chain joins TRBV2 and TRBJ1-6; weak D call: TRBD1 (5 bases). Per germline, CDR1 SNHLY and CDR2 FYNNEI. Trimming removed 7 bases from V and 6 bases from J, with 13 bases in between. This CDR3 has 14 amino acids.

The chain has TRBV7-2 and TRBJ2-3; TRBD2 aligns across 9 bases. The J segment lost 6 bases and the V segment lost 2 bases, leaving 9 bases of the junction unmatched. CDR1 is SGHTA, CDR2 FQGNSA, per germline. There are 16 residues in the CDR3. CDR3 loop: CASSLFSSGMGDTQYF. The CDR3 coding sequence is TGTGCCAGCAGCTTATTCTCTAGCGGGATGGGTGATACGCAGTATTTT.

This clonotype was seen at least ten times. Germline is not matched at one junction end, which may reflect a read error. This sequence joins TRBV7-9 and TRBJ2-3; 8 bases fit TRBD1. CDR1 SEHNR and CDR2 FQNEAQ come from the germline V gene (reference sequence). The CDR3 covers 12 residues. CDR3 sequence reads: CASSLAWGQEDF. CDR3 sequence (DNA): TGTGCCAGCAGCTTGGCCTGGGGACAGGAGGATTTT.